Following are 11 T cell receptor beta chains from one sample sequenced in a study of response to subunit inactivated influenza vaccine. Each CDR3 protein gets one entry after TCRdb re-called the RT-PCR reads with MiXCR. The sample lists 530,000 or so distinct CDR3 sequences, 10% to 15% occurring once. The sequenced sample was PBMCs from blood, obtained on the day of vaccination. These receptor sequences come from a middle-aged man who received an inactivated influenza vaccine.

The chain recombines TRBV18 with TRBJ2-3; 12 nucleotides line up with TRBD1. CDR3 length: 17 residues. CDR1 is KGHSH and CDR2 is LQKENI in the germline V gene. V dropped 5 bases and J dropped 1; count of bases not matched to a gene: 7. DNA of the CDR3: TGTGCCAGCTCATTAACCGGGACAGGGGGCCGCACAGATACGCAGTATTTT. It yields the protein CASSLTGTGGRTDTQYF.

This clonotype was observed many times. CDR3 coding DNA: TGTGCCACCAGCAGAGTGGGGTTCGAGCAGTACTTC. Amino acid sequence: CATSRVGFEQYF. This chain uses TRBV15 with TRBJ2-7; D is ambiguous. V lost 1 base and J lost 6, with 7 bases in between. The CDR3 consists of 12 residues. The germline V gene encodes CDR1 LNHNV and CDR2 YYDKDF (reference sequence).

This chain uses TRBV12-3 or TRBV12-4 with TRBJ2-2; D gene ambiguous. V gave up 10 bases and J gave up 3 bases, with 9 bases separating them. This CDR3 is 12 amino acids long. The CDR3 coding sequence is TGTGCCACTGAGTTGGACACCGGGGAGCTGTTTTTT. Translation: CATELDTGELFF.

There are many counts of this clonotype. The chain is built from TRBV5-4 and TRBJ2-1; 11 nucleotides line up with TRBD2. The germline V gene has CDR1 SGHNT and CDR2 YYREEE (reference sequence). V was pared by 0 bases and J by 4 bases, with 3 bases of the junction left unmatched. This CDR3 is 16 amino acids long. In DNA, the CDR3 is TGTGCCAGCAGCTTGGCCGGGACTAGCGGTTACAATGAGCAGTTCTTC. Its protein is CASSLAGTSGYNEQFF.

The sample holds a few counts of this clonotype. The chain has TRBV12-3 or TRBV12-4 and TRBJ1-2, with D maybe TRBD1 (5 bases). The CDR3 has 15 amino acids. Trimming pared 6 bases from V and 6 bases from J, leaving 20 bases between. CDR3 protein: CASRSFAGLYNGYTF. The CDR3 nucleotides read TGTGCCAGCAGATCCTTTGCGGGGCTTTATAATGGCTACACCTTC.

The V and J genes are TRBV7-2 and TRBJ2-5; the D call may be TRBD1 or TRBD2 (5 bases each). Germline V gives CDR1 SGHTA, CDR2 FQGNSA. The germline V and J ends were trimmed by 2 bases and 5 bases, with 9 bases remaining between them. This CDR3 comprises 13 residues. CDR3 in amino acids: CASSLNWGETQYF. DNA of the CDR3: TGTGCCAGCAGCTTAAACTGGGGGGAGACCCAGTACTTC.

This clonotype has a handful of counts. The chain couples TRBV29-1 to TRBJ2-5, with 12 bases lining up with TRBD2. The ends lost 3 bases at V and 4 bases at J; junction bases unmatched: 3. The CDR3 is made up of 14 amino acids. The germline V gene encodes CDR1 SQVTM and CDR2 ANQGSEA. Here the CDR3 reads CSVEMTSGGETQYF. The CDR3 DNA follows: TGCAGCGTTGAGATGACTAGCGGGGGAGAGACCCAGTACTTC.

The CDR3 here is CASSLVPDTSYEQYF. CDR3 nucleotides: TGTGCCAGCAGCTTAGTACCCGACACCTCCTACGAGCAGTACTTC. The chain employs TRBV7-2 and TRBJ2-7, with D hard to call. The germline V gene encodes CDR1 SGHTA and CDR2 FQGNSA. This CDR3 comprises 15 residues. V was cut by 1 base and J by 0 bases, with 10 bases left in between.

The chain's CDR3 is CASSDVRGLGTDTQYF. CDR3 in DNA: TGCGCCAGCAGTGATGTAAGGGGATTGGGCACAGATACGCAGTATTTT. The chain has TRBV10-1 and TRBJ2-3, with TRBD1 as a possible D gene (5 bases). The CDR3 sequence is 16 residues long. Germline lookup yields CDR1 WNHNN and CDR2 SYGVQD (reference sequence). Trimming took 3 bases from V and 1 from J, leaving 14 bases between them.

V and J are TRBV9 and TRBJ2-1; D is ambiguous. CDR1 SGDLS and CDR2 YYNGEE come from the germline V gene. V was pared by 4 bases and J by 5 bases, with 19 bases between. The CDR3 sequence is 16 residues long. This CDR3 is CASSLTPGLTNNEQFF. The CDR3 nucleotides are TGTGCCAGCAGCCTAACTCCGGGCCTAACCAACAATGAGCAGTTCTTC.

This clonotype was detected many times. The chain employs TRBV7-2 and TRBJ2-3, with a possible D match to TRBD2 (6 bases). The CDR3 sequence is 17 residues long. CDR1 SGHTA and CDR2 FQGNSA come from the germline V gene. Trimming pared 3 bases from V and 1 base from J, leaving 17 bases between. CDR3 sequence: CASSLVAVWGGTDTQYF. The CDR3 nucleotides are TGTGCCAGCAGCTTGGTAGCGGTTTGGGGCGGCACAGATACGCAGTATTTT.